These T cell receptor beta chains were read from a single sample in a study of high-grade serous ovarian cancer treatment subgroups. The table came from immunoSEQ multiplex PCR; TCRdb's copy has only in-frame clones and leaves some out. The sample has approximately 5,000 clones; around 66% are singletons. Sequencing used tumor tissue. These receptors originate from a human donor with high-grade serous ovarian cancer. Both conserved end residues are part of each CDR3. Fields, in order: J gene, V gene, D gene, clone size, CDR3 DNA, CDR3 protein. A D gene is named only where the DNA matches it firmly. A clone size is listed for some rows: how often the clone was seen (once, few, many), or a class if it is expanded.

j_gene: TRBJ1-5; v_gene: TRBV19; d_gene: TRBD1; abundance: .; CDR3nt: TGTGCCTCAGGCCCGCGACAGGGTGGCAATCAGCCCCAGCATTTT; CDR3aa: CASGPRQGGNQPQHF
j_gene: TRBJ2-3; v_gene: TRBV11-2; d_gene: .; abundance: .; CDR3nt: TGTGCCAGCAGCTTAGACCTGGGAGATACGCAGTATTTT; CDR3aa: CASSLDLGDTQYF
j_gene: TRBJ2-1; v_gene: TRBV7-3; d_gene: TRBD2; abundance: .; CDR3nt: TGTGCCAGCCTACCGGCTGTGGCGGGGGGAATGAATGAGCAGTTCTTC; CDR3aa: CASLPAVAGGMNEQFF
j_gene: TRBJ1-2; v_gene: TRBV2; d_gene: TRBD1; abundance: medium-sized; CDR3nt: TGTGCCAGCAGCCTGACAGGGGGCGGTAACTATGGCTACACCTTC; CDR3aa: CASSLTGGGNYGYTF
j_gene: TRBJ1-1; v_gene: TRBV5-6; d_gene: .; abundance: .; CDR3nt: TGTGCCAGCAGCCGGGCGCAGAACACTGAAGCTTTCTTT; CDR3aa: CASSRAQNTEAFF
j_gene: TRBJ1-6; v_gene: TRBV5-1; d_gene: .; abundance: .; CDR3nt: TGCGCCAGCAGCCTCCTCGACACCAATTCACCCCTCCACTTT; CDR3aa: CASSLLDTNSPLHF
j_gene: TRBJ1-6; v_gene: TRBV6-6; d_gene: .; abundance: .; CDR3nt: TGTGCCAGCAGTTACGAGCCAGCCGGGCTCCCCCTCCACTTT; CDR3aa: CASSYEPAGLPLHF
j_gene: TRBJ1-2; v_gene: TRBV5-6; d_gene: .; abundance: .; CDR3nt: TGTGCCAGCAGCCCGTCGGCCAGATATGGCTACACCTTC; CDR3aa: CASSPSARYGYTF
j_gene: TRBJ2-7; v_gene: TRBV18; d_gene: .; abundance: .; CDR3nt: TGTGCCAGCTCATCTGCTGGGGGCTTGATGGAGCAGTACTTC; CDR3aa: CASSSAGGLMEQYF
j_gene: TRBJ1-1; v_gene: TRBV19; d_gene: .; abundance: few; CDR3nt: TGTGCCAGTAGTATGGGAGAAGAAGGGGTAACTGAAGCTTTCTTT; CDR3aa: CASSMGEEGVTEAFF
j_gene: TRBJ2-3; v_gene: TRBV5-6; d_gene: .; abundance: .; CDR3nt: TGTGCCAGCAGCCGGTCGGGGGATGGCACAGATACGCAGTATTTT; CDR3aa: CASSRSGDGTDTQYF
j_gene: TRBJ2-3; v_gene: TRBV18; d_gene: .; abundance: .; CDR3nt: TGTGCCAGCTCACCGGGGAGCACAGATACGCAGTATTTT; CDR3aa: CASSPGSTDTQYF
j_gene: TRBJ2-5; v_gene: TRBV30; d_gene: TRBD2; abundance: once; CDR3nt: TGTGCCTGGACCAGCGGGGGGCCCAACAGGGAGCAGTACTTC; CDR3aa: CAWTSGGPNREQYF
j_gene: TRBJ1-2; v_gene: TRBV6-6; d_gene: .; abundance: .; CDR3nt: TGTGCCACCACAGGCTCCGGAGGCTACACCTTC; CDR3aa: CATTGSGGYTF
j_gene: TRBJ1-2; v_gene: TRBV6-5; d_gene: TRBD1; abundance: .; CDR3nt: TGTGCCACCACCAGGGGGCACCATCGTCAAGGGGGCTACACCTTC; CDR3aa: CATTRGHHRQGGYTF
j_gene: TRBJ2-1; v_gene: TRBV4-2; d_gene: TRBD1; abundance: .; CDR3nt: TGTGCCAGCAGCCAAGATCCCGGGACAGGGGGCAATGAGCAGTTCTTC; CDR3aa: CASSQDPGTGGNEQFF
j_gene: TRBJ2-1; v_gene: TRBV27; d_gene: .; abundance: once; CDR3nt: TGTGCCAGTAGAACAGGATTCCCTGGGAATGAGCAGTTCTTC; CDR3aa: CASRTGFPGNEQFF
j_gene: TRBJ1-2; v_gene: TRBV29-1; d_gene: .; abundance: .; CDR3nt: TGCAGCGTTGAAGAGGATGAGGGGATCTATGGCTACACCTTC; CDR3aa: CSVEEDEGIYGYTF
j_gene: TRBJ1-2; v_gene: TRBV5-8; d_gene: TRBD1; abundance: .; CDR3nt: TGTGCCAGCAGCTTACTTAAGACAGGGGTCCATGGCTACACCTTC; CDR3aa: CASSLLKTGVHGYTF
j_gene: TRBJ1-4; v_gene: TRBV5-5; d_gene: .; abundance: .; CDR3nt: TGCGCCAGCAGCCAAGAGGGAGGGTTGGGGGAAAAACTGTTTTTT; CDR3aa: CASSQEGGLGEKLFF
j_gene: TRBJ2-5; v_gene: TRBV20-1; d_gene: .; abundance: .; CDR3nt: TGCAGTGCGGGTAGAGAGACCCAGTACTTC; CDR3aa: CSAGRETQYF
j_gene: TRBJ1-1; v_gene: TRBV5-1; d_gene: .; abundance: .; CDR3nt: TGCGCCAGCAGCTTGGGTGCAGGGAGTAATGAAGCTTTCTTT; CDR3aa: CASSLGAGSNEAFF
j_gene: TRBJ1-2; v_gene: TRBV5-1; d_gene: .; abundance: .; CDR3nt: TGCGCCAGCAGCTTGGGGGACTCCGGGTGGTGGGGCTACACCTTC; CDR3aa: CASSLGDSGWWGYTF
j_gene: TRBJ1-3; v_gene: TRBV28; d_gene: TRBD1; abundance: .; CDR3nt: TGTGCCAGTAACCCGGCAGGGGGATGGGATCAATCTGGAAACACCATATATTTT; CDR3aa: CASNPAGGWDQSGNTIYF
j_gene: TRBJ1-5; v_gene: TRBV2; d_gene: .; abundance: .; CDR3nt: TGTGCCAGCAGGGACAGCCAGGAGAAGGGCCATCAGCCCCAGCATTTT; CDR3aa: CASRDSQEKGHQPQHF
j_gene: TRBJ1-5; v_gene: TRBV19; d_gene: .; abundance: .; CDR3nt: TGTGCCGTCGGGGAGGATCAGCCCCAGCATTTT; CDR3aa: CAVGEDQPQHF
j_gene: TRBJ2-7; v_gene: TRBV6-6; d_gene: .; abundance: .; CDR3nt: TGTGCCAGCAGTTACGTAGGGAGCTCCTACGAGCAGTACTTC; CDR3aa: CASSYVGSSYEQYF
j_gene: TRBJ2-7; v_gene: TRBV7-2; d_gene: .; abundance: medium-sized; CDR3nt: TGTGCCAGCAGAGCCGGACCGTTGGGCTCCTACGAGCAGTACTTC; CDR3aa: CASRAGPLGSYEQYF
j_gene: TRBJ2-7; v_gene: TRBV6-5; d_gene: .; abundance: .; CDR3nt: TGTGCCAGCAGTTACGGGCGCCAAACCTACGAGCAGTACTTC; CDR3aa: CASSYGRQTYEQYF
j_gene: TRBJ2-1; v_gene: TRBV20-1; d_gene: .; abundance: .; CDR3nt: TGCAGTGCTAGGCGGGATGAGCAGTTCTTC; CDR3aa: CSARRDEQFF
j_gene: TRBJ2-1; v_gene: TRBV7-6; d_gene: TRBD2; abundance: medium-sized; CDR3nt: TGTGCCAGCAGCCCGGTCGGGGGGGCCTACAATGAGCAGTTCTTC; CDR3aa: CASSPVGGAYNEQFF
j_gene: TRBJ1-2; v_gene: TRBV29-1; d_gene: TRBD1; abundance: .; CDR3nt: TGCAGCGGTGGGCAACAGGGGAATGGCTACACCTTC; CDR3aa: CSGGQQGNGYTF
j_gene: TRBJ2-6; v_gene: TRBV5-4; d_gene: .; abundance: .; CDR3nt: TGTGCCAGCAGCTTAGGGAATTCCGGGGCCAACGTCCTGACTTTC; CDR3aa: CASSLGNSGANVLTF
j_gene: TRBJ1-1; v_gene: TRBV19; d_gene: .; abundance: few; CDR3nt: TGTGCCAGTGGGACTGGGCGCCTCACTGAAGCTTTCTTT; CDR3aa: CASGTGRLTEAFF
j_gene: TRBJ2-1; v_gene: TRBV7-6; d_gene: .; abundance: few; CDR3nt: TGTGCCAGCAGCCTCGACAGTTTACCCTTGAATGAGCAGTTCTTC; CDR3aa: CASSLDSLPLNEQFF
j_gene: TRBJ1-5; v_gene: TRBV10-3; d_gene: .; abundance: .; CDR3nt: TGTGCCATCAGTGAGTCGGAGGTTGGGAGGCAGCCCCAGCATTTT; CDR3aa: CAISESEVGRQPQHF
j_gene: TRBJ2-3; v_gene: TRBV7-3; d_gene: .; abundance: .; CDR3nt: TGTGCCAGCAGCTTAACGGTTCCAGATACGCAGTATTTT; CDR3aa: CASSLTVPDTQYF
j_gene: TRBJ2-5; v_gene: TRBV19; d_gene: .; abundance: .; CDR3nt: TGTGCCAGTACCCTAACGGGGAGCTTCCAAGAGACCCAGTACTTC; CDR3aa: CASTLTGSFQETQYF
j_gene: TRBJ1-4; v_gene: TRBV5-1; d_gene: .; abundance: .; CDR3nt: TGCGCCAGCAGCGGTACCGGGACGGCGCCTTATGAAAAACTGTTTTTT; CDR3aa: CASSGTGTAPYEKLFF
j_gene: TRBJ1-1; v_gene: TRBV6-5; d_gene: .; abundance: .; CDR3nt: TGTGCCAGCAGTTACTACCCCTTCGATGAAGCTTTCTTT; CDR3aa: CASSYYPFDEAFF
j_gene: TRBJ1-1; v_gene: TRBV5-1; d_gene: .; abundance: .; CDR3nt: TGCGCCAGCAGCTCGAGTAACAGGGATGTGCGCGCTTTCTTT; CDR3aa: CASSSSNRDVRAFF
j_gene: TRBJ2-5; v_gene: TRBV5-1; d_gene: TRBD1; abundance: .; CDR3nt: TGCGCCAGCAGCCTAGGGACAGGTCAAGAGACCCAGTACTTC; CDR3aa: CASSLGTGQETQYF
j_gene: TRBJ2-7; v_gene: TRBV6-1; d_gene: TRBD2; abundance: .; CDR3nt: TGTGCCACCAGACTAGCGGGGGGCCCGACCTACGAGCAGTACTTC; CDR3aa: CATRLAGGPTYEQYF
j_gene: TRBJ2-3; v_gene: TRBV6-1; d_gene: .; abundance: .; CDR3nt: TGTGCCAGCGGCTTGAGGACGGGACACACAGATACGCAGTATTTT; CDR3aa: CASGLRTGHTDTQYF